Described below is a single TCR beta chain sequence and its context. This clone showed up just a few times. What antigen it recognizes has not been identified. No per-base quality is available; no much larger clone lies one base away. The collaborating institutions used their own protocols to collect whole blood in K2EDTA tubes. For TCRbeta analysis, collaborator samples were shipped as frozen whole blood, as isolated PBMCs, or as DNA extracted from either sample type. This entry is derived from a study of blood T cell repertoires in COVID-19 (dated by TCRdb to 2020 to 2022). Regarding the study in general: Samples from collaborators originated in the United States, Italy and Spain and spanned both the acute and convalescent phases of COVID-19. The material from the prospective study consisted of cDNA or gDNA derived from T cells, B-cell-depleted T cells, or PBMCs. The dataset comprised deeply sampled blood TCRbeta repertoires from subjects exposed to, actively infected with, or recovered from COVID-19. The repertoires were released in a freely available public database meant as a resource for research on the immune response to SARS-CoV-2. Samples were obtained from the ongoing ImmuneRACE study (first 160 participants) and from 950 to 1,500 subjects provided by 6 global collaborators. Sample metadata almost always included a de-identified subject ID, COVID-19 status, age in years and sex. HLA class I and class II types, where available, came from metadata supplied by the sample provider rather than from assay-based typing. Study-wide findings and limitations: The amount of clinical and demographic metadata varied by source and participant and was provided uncurated.

TCRbeta CDR3 regions were amplified from genomic DNA using the immunoSEQ Assay, a bias-controlled multiplex PCR. The original pipeline was this. The number of nucleated cells in each sample was estimated by amplification of reference gene primers within the assay. Sequence reads were collapsed and filtered to measure the absolute abundance of every unique TCRbeta CDR3 rearrangement. For each sample, productive Simpson clonality was calculated as the square root of Simpson's diversity index over productive rearrangements. TCRdb retrieved this table from immuneACCESS and kept in-frame rearrangements only. Not all clones are present; in checked studies, unresolved V genes account for under half, and no reason is known for the remainder. That table is the source of V, J and clone size, and D and trimming were worked out from the DNA. The sample has 110,000 or so clones on record, 85% of them singletons. The ten largest make up approximately 13% of the sample.

Looking up the germline V gene yields CDR1 SNHLY and CDR2 FYNNEI. The CDR3 has 13 amino acids, counting the end cysteine and phenylalanine. Only the CDR3 portion is preserved as DNA: 39 bases, with reading frame beginning at the first base. The germline V end is reduced by 6 bases and the J end by 8 bases; junction bases left unmatched: 5. This receptor was obtained from a human donor in a cohort sampled during active COVID-19. The sequencing input was peripheral blood. The V gene is TRBV2 and the J gene is TRBJ1-4; 8 bases in between match TRBD1. The nucleotides read TGTGCCAGCAGGGTACAGGGGGGAGAAAAACTGTTTTTT. Translated, it reads CASRVQGGEKLFF.